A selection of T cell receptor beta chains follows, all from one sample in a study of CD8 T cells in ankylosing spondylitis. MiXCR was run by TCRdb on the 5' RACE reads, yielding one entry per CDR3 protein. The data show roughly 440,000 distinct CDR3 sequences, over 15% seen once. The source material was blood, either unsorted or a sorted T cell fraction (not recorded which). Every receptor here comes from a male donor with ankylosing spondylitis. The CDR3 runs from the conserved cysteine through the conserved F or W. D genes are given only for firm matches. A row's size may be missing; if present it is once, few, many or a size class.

CASSLGPGVGQGAKNIQYF	TGTGCCAGCAGCTTAGGACCGGGGGTGGGACAGGGTGCCAAAAACATTCAGTACTTC	TRBD1	.	TRBV11-1	TRBJ2-4
CATTGGAGAVADTQYF	TGTGCCACCACAGGCGGTGCGGGAGCCGTTGCAGATACGCAGTATTTT	TRBD2	.	TRBV15	TRBJ2-3
CASSRAKAGGYNEQFF	TGCGCCAGCAGCCGAGCCAAAGCGGGGGGATACAATGAGCAGTTCTTC	TRBD2	few	TRBV4-3	TRBJ2-1
CSATSRGSKNTEAFF	TGCAGTGCCACATCGCGGGGCTCAAAGAACACTGAAGCTTTCTTT	.	few	TRBV20-1	TRBJ1-1
CSVGQFYEQYF	TGCAGCGTTGGACAGTTCTACGAGCAGTACTTC	.	many	TRBV29-1	TRBJ2-7
CASSTLAGGRETQYF	TGTGCCAGCAGTACCCTAGCGGGGGGAAGAGAGACCCAGTACTTC	TRBD2	many	TRBV6-1	TRBJ2-5
CASSAGELVTSDTQYF	TGCGCCAGCAGCGCCGGGGAACTAGTGACATCAGATACGCAGTATTTT	.	many	TRBV5-1	TRBJ2-3
CASRLDSGQATNQPQHF	TGTGCCAGCAGGCTCGACTCAGGACAGGCGACCAATCAGCCCCAGCATTTT	TRBD1	.	TRBV6-1	TRBJ1-5
CASSQEPGGQNEQFF	TGTGCCAGCAGCCAAGAGCCGGGGGGGCAGAATGAGCAGTTCTTC	TRBD2	few	TRBV4-2	TRBJ2-1
CASSLTSGGPRETQYF	TGTGCCAGCAGTCTGACTAGCGGGGGGCCGAGGGAGACCCAGTACTTC	TRBD2	.	TRBV7-9	TRBJ2-5
CASSYSPLAGAGELFF	TGTGCCAGCAGTTACTCTCCCCTAGCGGGGGCCGGGGAGCTGTTTTTT	TRBD2	.	TRBV6-5	TRBJ2-2
CAISDGGRLLGNEQYF	TGTGCCATCAGTGATGGGGGACGCCTGCTTGGGAACGAGCAGTACTTC	.	many	TRBV10-3	TRBJ2-7
CASSLAGDSSYEQYF	TGTGCCAGCAGCTTAGCGGGGGACTCCTCCTACGAGCAGTACTTC	.	.	TRBV7-8	TRBJ2-7
CASSEDLLSTDTQYF	TGCGCCAGCAGTGAGGACTTACTTTCCACAGATACGCAGTATTTT	.	.	TRBV10-2	TRBJ2-3
CASRRGLDQPQHF	TGTGCCAGCAGGAGGGGTCTGGATCAGCCCCAGCATTTT	.	few	TRBV27	TRBJ1-5
CASSELEGTGNQPQHF	TGTGCCAGCAGTGAACTAGAGGGGACGGGGAATCAGCCCCAGCATTTT	.	many	TRBV25-1	TRBJ1-5
CASSHKGQGREQYF	TGTGCCAGCAGTCACAAAGGACAGGGCCGCGAGCAGTACTTC	TRBD1	.	TRBV12-3/TRBV12-4	TRBJ2-7
CSARNRGDGGTSPLHF	TGCAGTGCGCGTAATCGGGGGGACGGAGGGACTTCACCCCTCCACTTT	.	.	TRBV20-1	TRBJ1-6
CASSLTSGAYEQYF	TGTGCCAGCAGCTTGACTAGCGGGGCCTACGAGCAGTACTTC	TRBD2	few	TRBV7-2	TRBJ2-7
CSAIRFVVPNSPLHF	TGCAGTGCTATCAGATTCGTGGTACCAAATTCACCCCTCCACTTT	.	.	TRBV20-1	TRBJ1-6
CASSYPRGGEQFF	TGTGCCAGCAGCTACCCGAGGGGTGGGGAGCAGTTCTTC	.	.	TRBV7-2	TRBJ2-1
CASTKFRNTEAFF	TGCGCCAGCACTAAGTTCAGGAACACTGAAGCTTTCTTT	.	.	TRBV5-1	TRBJ1-1
CASNQGFSTDTQYF	TGTGCCAGCAACCAGGGGTTTAGCACAGATACGCAGTATTTT	.	.	TRBV2	TRBJ2-3
CASGGQGNSPLHF	TGTGCCAGCGGAGGGCAGGGGAATTCACCCCTCCACTTT	.	few	TRBV27	TRBJ1-6
CASSDRGLYEQYF	TGTGCCAGCAGTGACAGGGGCCTCTACGAGCAGTACTTC	.	few	TRBV2	TRBJ2-7
CASSSIDRGAGGYTF	TGTGCCAGCAGTTCGATCGACAGGGGTGCCGGGGGCTACACCTTC	TRBD1	few	TRBV2	TRBJ1-2
CASSARVSGSGANVLTF	TGTGCCAGCAGCGCTAGGGTTAGCGGCTCTGGGGCCAACGTCCTGACTTTC	.	.	TRBV2	TRBJ2-6
CSARGGVETQYF	TGCAGTGCAAGGGGGGGCGTGGAGACCCAGTACTTC	.	.	TRBV20-1	TRBJ2-5
CASSPRTPPNTGELFF	TGTGCCAGCAGCCCCCGGACACCCCCGAACACCGGGGAGCTGTTTTTT	.	.	TRBV3-1	TRBJ2-2
CASEGGAGGHGYTF	TGTGCCAGCGAGGGGGGGGCCGGGGGTCATGGCTACACCTTC	.	.	TRBV7-9	TRBJ1-2
CASTAGTGGHEQYF	TGTGCCAGCACCGCCGGGACAGGGGGGCACGAGCAGTACTTC	TRBD1	.	TRBV27	TRBJ2-7
CAIRPGEGKNSPLHF	TGTGCCATCAGACCAGGGGAGGGGAAAAATTCACCCCTCCACTTT	.	few	TRBV10-3	TRBJ1-6
CATSLEKGSGLAEAFF	TGTGCCACCAGCTTAGAAAAGGGGTCCGGGCTCGCTGAAGCTTTCTTT	.	.	TRBV15	TRBJ1-1
CASSALPGPEAYNEQFF	TGTGCCAGCAGTGCACTTCCGGGACCCGAGGCCTACAATGAGCAGTTCTTC	.	.	TRBV6-1	TRBJ2-1
CASSERGHGAREQYF	TGTGCCAGCAGTGAAAGGGGACATGGGGCCCGCGAGCAGTACTTC	.	.	TRBV2	TRBJ2-7
CSARQGGMNTEAFF	TGCAGCGCCCGACAGGGTGGAATGAACACTGAAGCTTTCTTT	TRBD1	many	TRBV29-1	TRBJ1-1
CSGTQGQMNTEAFF	TGCAGCGGAACCCAGGGACAGATGAACACTGAAGCTTTCTTT	TRBD1	many	TRBV29-1	TRBJ1-1
CASSAGGRVSYNEQFF	TGTGCCAGCAGCGCGGGGGGGCGGGTCTCCTACAATGAGCAGTTCTTC	TRBD2	.	TRBV9	TRBJ2-1
CSARNPNYNEQFF	TGCAGTGCTAGAAACCCAAACTACAATGAGCAGTTCTTC	.	few	TRBV20-1	TRBJ2-1
CASSRPGTASAYEQYF	TGTGCCAGCAGCCGACCCGGGACAGCATCAGCCTACGAGCAGTACTTC	TRBD1	.	TRBV28	TRBJ2-7
CAISRGLAGVGEDTQYF	TGTGCCATCAGTCGTGGACTAGCGGGAGTAGGGGAAGATACGCAGTATTTT	TRBD2	once	TRBV10-3	TRBJ2-3
CSAPLGVAGNTIYF	TGCAGTGCCCCCCTCGGAGTGGCAGGAAACACCATATATTTT	.	few	TRBV20-1	TRBJ1-3
CASSWDRVNQPQHF	TGTGCCAGCAGTTGGGACAGGGTCAATCAGCCCCAGCATTTT	TRBD1	.	TRBV2	TRBJ1-5
CASSPRLEIEQYF	TGTGCCAGCTCACCACGGTTAGAAATCGAGCAGTACTTC	.	many	TRBV18	TRBJ2-7
CATSGGLYNEQFF	TGTGCCACCAGCGGGGGCCTCTACAATGAGCAGTTCTTC	TRBD2	few	TRBV6-6	TRBJ2-1
CSARDPRGRSGNTIYF	TGCAGTGCTAGAGACCCCCGAGGCCGCTCTGGAAACACCATATATTTT	.	.	TRBV20-1	TRBJ1-3
CASSPRTGGVTGELFF	TGTGCCAGCTCACCACGGACAGGGGGCGTCACCGGGGAGCTGTTTTTT	TRBD1	.	TRBV18	TRBJ2-2
CASSSSLRETNEQFF	TGTGCCAGCAGCTCATCTCTGCGGGAGACGAATGAACAGTTCTTC	TRBD2	.	TRBV11-1	TRBJ2-1
CASSFGQGELETQYF	TGTGCCAGCAGCTTCGGCCAGGGGGAACTGGAGACCCAGTACTTC	TRBD1	many	TRBV7-9	TRBJ2-5
CATSPPRERFSDTQYF	TGTGCCACCAGCCCACCCCGGGAGAGGTTTTCAGATACGCAGTATTTT	.	.	TRBV15	TRBJ2-3
CSARDDPSSIYEQYF	TGCAGTGCTAGAGATGATCCCAGTTCTATCTACGAGCAGTACTTC	.	.	TRBV20-1	TRBJ2-7
CSAGPPWGLPSYEQYF	TGCAGTGCGGGCCCGCCTTGGGGACTACCCTCCTACGAGCAGTACTTC	TRBD2	.	TRBV20-1	TRBJ2-7
CASSLFLRGGSTDTQYF	TGTGCCAGCAGCTTATTTTTGCGGGGGGGAAGCACAGATACGCAGTATTTT	TRBD2	few	TRBV7-6	TRBJ2-3
CASSAGGQVFYEQYF	TGTGCCAGCAGTGCGGGGGGACAGGTTTTTTACGAGCAGTACTTC	.	.	TRBV2	TRBJ2-7
CSAIPGTGKNIQYF	TGCAGTGCTATACCCGGGACCGGCAAAAACATTCAGTACTTC	.	few	TRBV20-1	TRBJ2-4
CSADRLEGWDWENNEQFF	TGCAGTGCAGACAGATTGGAGGGCTGGGATTGGGAAAACAATGAGCAGTTCTTC	.	once	TRBV20-1	TRBJ2-1
CASNGGGRASHEQFF	TGTGCCAGCAACGGGGGAGGGAGGGCCTCCCATGAGCAGTTCTTC	TRBD2	many	TRBV5-6	TRBJ2-1
CASSLWGADGYTF	TGTGCCAGCAGTTTATGGGGTGCAGATGGCTACACCTTC	.	few	TRBV12-3/TRBV12-4	TRBJ1-2
CASSAGYIADTQYF	TGTGCCAGCAGCGCCGGGTATATCGCAGATACGCAGTATTTT	.	.	TRBV11-2	TRBJ2-3